The source of this TCR beta chain is a study of Ad26.COV2.S vaccination and SARS-CoV-2 variants. Study information: Each vaccinee took Ad26.COV2.S intramuscularly, once or twice 56 days apart.

CDR1 and CDR2 (germline): MNHEY, SMNVEV (reference sequence). After removal of 5 bases from V and 4 bases from J, the junction contained 13 bases not matched to a gene. The CDR3 is 18 residues long. TCRdb keeps only in-frame clones here, not all; method: immunoSEQ multiplex PCR. The sample has about 440,000 clones, around 85% seen once; the top ten hold more than 10%. Stated treatment: around 19 received Ad26.COV2.S at low or high dose, single or two shots; 5 received placebo; per-sample allocation not given. Sampling took place 63 days after the first vaccine or placebo injection. This specimen was peripheral blood, taken in a trial of Ad26.COV2.S vaccine versus placebo. The V call is TRBV27, the J call TRBJ2-1; 11 bases are shared with TRBD2. The source of this sequence is a person between 18 and 60 years old who received the Ad26.COV2.S COVID-19 vaccine or a placebo. CDR3 amino acids: CASSPKSGTSGRYNEQFF. CDR3 sequence (DNA): TGTGCCAGCAGTCCGAAATCCGGGACTAGCGGACGGTACAATGAGCAGTTCTTC.